This TCR beta chain was identified during a study of cytomegalovirus exposure and HLA in healthy donors. Profiled with immunoSEQ multiplex PCR; TCRdb holds only in-frame clones, not every one. Here the sample spans under 200,000 clones, less than 90% being singletons. Trimming stripped 6 bases from V and 7 bases from J, with 14 bases between. Germline-derived CDR1 and CDR2 are MNHNS and SASEGT. CDR3 length: 13 residues. The gene calls are TRBV6-1 and TRBJ2-3; weak D call: TRBD2 (6 bases). The material sequenced was PBMCs. The TCR was taken from a woman under 40 in good health and CMV-seronegative. As DNA, the CDR3 is TGTGCCAGCAGAGCGGGCGCGGATTATACGCAGTATTTT. Translation gives CASRAGADYTQYF.